This TCR beta chain originates from a study of blood T cell repertoires in COVID-19. Study context: Researchers got acute and convalescent COVID-19 samples from the United States, Italy and Spain.

Authors' data handling: Estimates of nucleated cell counts were drawn from the amplification of reference gene primers. TCRdb keeps only in-frame clones here, not all; method: immunoSEQ multiplex PCR. D and trimming come from the DNA, and the V and J calls and clone size come from that table. The sample contains 72,000 or so clones, more than 80% of which appear only once. Trimming took off 7 bases at V and 7 bases at J, with 10 bases between the two ends. This CDR3 is built from 11 residues. Germline V lookup: CDR1 SEHNR, CDR2 FQNEAQ (reference sequence). The rearrangement uses TRBV7-9 and TRBJ1-2, with a weak D call TRBD1 (5 bases). The receptor's source is a woman of 80 years or more with active or convalescent COVID-19. Sequencing input: peripheral blood. The CDR3 bases are TGTGCCAGCAACGGCCAGGGTGGCTACACCTTC. Its protein product is CASNGQGGYTF.